This TCR beta chain was obtained from a study of blood T cell repertoires in COVID-19. Study at large: There were acute and convalescent COVID-19 samples, and they came from the United States, Italy and Spain. Nucleic acid was either cDNA or gDNA, and it came from T cells, B-cell-depleted T cells, or PBMCs.

Methods used by the authors: Amplifying reference gene primers gave estimates of nucleated cell counts. Some clones are missing from TCRdb's copy, which holds only in-frame ones; the method was immunoSEQ multiplex PCR. The V and J calls and clone size come from that table; D and trimming were worked out from the DNA. The sample has 95,000 to 150,000 clones, 55% to 70% seen once; the top ten hold roughly 2.2%. Germline CDR1 reads DFQATT; CDR2 reads SNEGSKA (reference sequence). The CDR3 is made up of 12 amino acids. V was trimmed by 3 bases and J by 4 bases, leaving 9 bases between them. This sequence originates from a woman aged 65 to 85 with acute or convalescent COVID-19. The rearrangement joins TRBV20-1 to TRBJ2-5; perhaps TRBD1 as D (6 bases). What was sequenced was peripheral blood. The CDR3 DNA sequence: TGCAGTGCTAGTACAGGGACAGAGACCCAGTACTTC. Its translation: CSASTGTETQYF.